These T cell receptor beta chains were read from a single sample in a study of cytomegalovirus exposure and HLA in healthy donors. Method: immunoSEQ multiplex PCR; TCRdb's copy keeps in-frame clones and lacks some. The sample includes over 100,000 clones. The sample comprised PBMCs. The receptors originated from a man aged 18 to 30 in good health and CMV-seronegative. The CDR3 runs from the conserved cysteine through the conserved F or W. Fields, in order: D gene, V gene, J gene, CDR3 DNA, CDR3 protein. A D gene is named only where the DNA matches it firmly.

D: .; V: TRBV19; J: TRBJ2-1; DNA: TGTGCCAGTAGTATAACATCCGGGAGCCTCGGTGAGCAGTTCTTC; CDR3: CASSITSGSLGEQFF
D: .; V: TRBV6-5; J: TRBJ1-4; DNA: TGTGCCAGCAGTTACGGTATCGGGGGTGAAAAACTGTTTTTT; CDR3: CASSYGIGGEKLFF
D: TRBD1; V: TRBV6-6; J: TRBJ2-2; DNA: TGTGCCAGCAGTTACTGGACAGGGGGCATCGGGGAGCTGTTTTTT; CDR3: CASSYWTGGIGELFF
D: TRBD1; V: TRBV7-3; J: TRBJ2-3; DNA: TGTGCCAGCAGCTTACAGGGGGCGATCACAGATACGCAGTATTTT; CDR3: CASSLQGAITDTQYF
D: .; V: TRBV7-3; J: TRBJ1-1; DNA: TGTGCCAGCAGCCTCCTGCAGGGAACCCGGACTGAAGCTTTCTTT; CDR3: CASSLLQGTRTEAFF
D: .; V: TRBV30; J: TRBJ2-2; DNA: TGTGCTGAGGGTATCACCGGGGAGCTGTTTTTT; CDR3: CAEGITGELFF
D: TRBD2; V: TRBV25-1; J: TRBJ2-5; DNA: TGTGCCAGCAGTCCGTCTAGCGGGAGATTAGAGACCCAGTACTTC; CDR3: CASSPSSGRLETQYF
D: .; V: TRBV11-2; J: TRBJ2-2; DNA: TGTGCCAGCAGCCCGAGGACTGGCAACGCCGGGGAGCTGTTTTTT; CDR3: CASSPRTGNAGELFF
D: .; V: TRBV28; J: TRBJ1-2; DNA: TGTGCCAGCAGTCGTACAGGAGTTCCGGGCTATGGCTACACCTTC; CDR3: CASSRTGVPGYGYTF
D: TRBD1; V: TRBV5-4; J: TRBJ2-3; DNA: TGTGCCAGCAGCGAGGGGGCCAACCTGATATCAGATACGCAGTATTTT; CDR3: CASSEGANLISDTQYF
D: .; V: TRBV15; J: TRBJ2-5; DNA: TGTGCCACCAGCAGAGCAAAAGGGGCTGGGGAGACCCAGTACTTC; CDR3: CATSRAKGAGETQYF
D: TRBD1; V: TRBV28; J: TRBJ2-1; DNA: TGTGCCAGCAGATTAGGGGGCGGACAGGGGGAAAATGAGCAGTTCTTC; CDR3: CASRLGGGQGENEQFF
D: .; V: TRBV27; J: TRBJ1-2; DNA: TGTGCCAGCATGACTATATCAGGCCAAGCTAACTATGGCTACACCTTC; CDR3: CASMTISGQANYGYTF
D: .; V: TRBV27; J: TRBJ2-2; DNA: TGTGCCAGCAGTTGGTTACATTCGAACACCGGGGAGCTGTTTTTT; CDR3: CASSWLHSNTGELFF
D: TRBD2; V: TRBV7-7; J: TRBJ2-7; DNA: TGTGCCAGCAGCCCGGGACTAGGTCTCTACGAGCAGTACTTC; CDR3: CASSPGLGLYEQYF
D: .; V: TRBV7-2; J: TRBJ2-7; DNA: TGTGCCAGCAGCTCGACAGGTATATCCTACGAGCAGTACTTC; CDR3: CASSSTGISYEQYF
D: TRBD1; V: TRBV10-3; J: TRBJ1-1; DNA: TGTGCCATCAGGTTACAGGGGGCAGGCACTGAAGCTTTCTTT; CDR3: CAIRLQGAGTEAFF
D: TRBD1; V: TRBV9; J: TRBJ1-1; DNA: TGTGCCAGCAGCCCGACAGGGTACAATGAAGCTTTCTTT; CDR3: CASSPTGYNEAFF
D: TRBD1; V: TRBV18; J: TRBJ1-2; DNA: TGTGCCAGCTCACCACCCGGGACAGGGATTTTGAATGGCTACACCTTC; CDR3: CASSPPGTGILNGYTF
D: TRBD1; V: TRBV9; J: TRBJ2-2; DNA: TGTGCCAGCAGCCCACAGGGACAGGGGGCCGGGGAGCTGTTTTTT; CDR3: CASSPQGQGAGELFF
D: .; V: TRBV7-3; J: TRBJ2-7; DNA: TGTGCCAGCAGCCACGTCGGCGGCTCCTACGAGCAGTACTTC; CDR3: CASSHVGGSYEQYF
D: .; V: TRBV5-4; J: TRBJ1-6; DNA: TGTGCCAGCAGCTTGGACCTATCCCCGAATAATTCACCCCTCCACTTT; CDR3: CASSLDLSPNNSPLHF
D: TRBD1; V: TRBV2; J: TRBJ1-3; DNA: TGTGCCAGCAGTGACCCGAAGACAGGGCTCCACTCTGGAAACACCATATATTTT; CDR3: CASSDPKTGLHSGNTIYF
D: .; V: TRBV2; J: TRBJ1-5; DNA: TGTGCCAGCAGTGATTTAGGGGGTCAGCCCCAGCATTTT; CDR3: CASSDLGGQPQHF
D: .; V: TRBV5-4; J: TRBJ2-3; DNA: TGTGCCAGCAGCTCTTTGACAGGTAGCACAGATACGCAGTATTTT; CDR3: CASSSLTGSTDTQYF
D: TRBD1; V: TRBV5-1; J: TRBJ2-3; DNA: TGCGCCAGCCGCTCGACAGGGTCGGGGACAGATACGCAGTATTTT; CDR3: CASRSTGSGTDTQYF
D: .; V: TRBV7-9; J: TRBJ1-2; DNA: TGTGCCAGCAGCTTTGGAGTAATCAGAGATTATGGCTACACCTTC; CDR3: CASSFGVIRDYGYTF
D: .; V: TRBV2; J: TRBJ2-5; DNA: TGTGCCAGCAGTGAAGGACACAGCCAAGAGACCCAGTACTTC; CDR3: CASSEGHSQETQYF
D: .; V: TRBV7-2; J: TRBJ1-5; DNA: TGTGCCAGCAGCCTAGGTATCAATCAGCCCCAGCATTTT; CDR3: CASSLGINQPQHF
D: TRBD1; V: TRBV6-5; J: TRBJ1-1; DNA: TGTGCCAGCAGCAGGACAGGGCCTGGGGCTGAAGCTTTCTTT; CDR3: CASSRTGPGAEAFF
D: .; V: TRBV4-3; J: TRBJ2-6; DNA: TGCGCCAGCAGCCCAGGACAGCGATATTCTGGGGCCAACGTCCTGACTTTC; CDR3: CASSPGQRYSGANVLTF
D: .; V: TRBV7-9; J: TRBJ1-3; DNA: TGTGCCAGCGAGCCCGGGACTCTCTCTATCCGCTCTGGAAACACCATATATTTT; CDR3: CASEPGTLSIRSGNTIYF
D: TRBD2; V: TRBV7-9; J: TRBJ2-7; DNA: TGTGCCAGCAGCTGGGGGGGGTCGGATACCCCCTACGAGCAGTACTTC; CDR3: CASSWGGSDTPYEQYF
D: TRBD1; V: TRBV19; J: TRBJ2-2; DNA: TGTGCCAGTAGTTCAGGACAGGGGGGATCCGGGGAGCTGTTTTTT; CDR3: CASSSGQGGSGELFF
D: TRBD2; V: TRBV14; J: TRBJ2-3; DNA: TGTGCCAGCAGCCCGCGGACTAGCGGGAGCGTGTATACGCAGTATTTT; CDR3: CASSPRTSGSVYTQYF
D: .; V: TRBV25-1; J: TRBJ2-7; DNA: TGTGCCAGCAGCCACTACTCAACAGGGATCTCCTACGAGCAGTACTTC; CDR3: CASSHYSTGISYEQYF
D: TRBD1; V: TRBV7-6; J: TRBJ2-3; DNA: TGTGCCAGCAGCTTATTGCCCTTCGGCCAGGGGGAAAGAGATACGCAGTATTTT; CDR3: CASSLLPFGQGERDTQYF
D: .; V: TRBV30; J: TRBJ1-1; DNA: TGTGCCTGTATACAGGCGAACACTGAAGCTTTCTTT; CDR3: CACIQANTEAFF
D: TRBD2; V: TRBV6-1; J: TRBJ2-5; DNA: TGTGCCAGCAGTGGGACGAAGCGGGGGGGGTTAACCCAGTACTTC; CDR3: CASSGTKRGGLTQYF
D: TRBD2; V: TRBV4-3; J: TRBJ2-5; DNA: TGCGCCAGCAGCCCCACTAGCGGACAAGAGACCCAGTACTTC; CDR3: CASSPTSGQETQYF
D: .; V: TRBV7-9; J: TRBJ2-7; DNA: TGTGCCAGCAGCTTAGGAGATCTCTACGAGCAGTACTTC; CDR3: CASSLGDLYEQYF
D: .; V: TRBV27; J: TRBJ1-6; DNA: TGTGCCAGCGCCCCTCAACCAGGGTGGAATTCACCCCTCCACTTT; CDR3: CASAPQPGWNSPLHF
D: TRBD1; V: TRBV5-8; J: TRBJ2-1; DNA: TGTGCCAGCAGCCGGACAGGGTTTTACAATGAGCAGTTCTTC; CDR3: CASSRTGFYNEQFF
D: TRBD2; V: TRBV7-9; J: TRBJ2-7; DNA: TGTGCCAGCAGCGTTAGCGGGTACGAGCAGTACTTC; CDR3: CASSVSGYEQYF
D: .; V: TRBV6-6; J: TRBJ2-7; DNA: TGTGCCAGCAGCAGACACGGCTCCTACGAGCAGTACTTC; CDR3: CASSRHGSYEQYF
D: .; V: TRBV19; J: TRBJ2-5; DNA: TGTGCCAGTAGTGGGACTTTCAGCCCTCAAGAGACCCAGTACTTC; CDR3: CASSGTFSPQETQYF